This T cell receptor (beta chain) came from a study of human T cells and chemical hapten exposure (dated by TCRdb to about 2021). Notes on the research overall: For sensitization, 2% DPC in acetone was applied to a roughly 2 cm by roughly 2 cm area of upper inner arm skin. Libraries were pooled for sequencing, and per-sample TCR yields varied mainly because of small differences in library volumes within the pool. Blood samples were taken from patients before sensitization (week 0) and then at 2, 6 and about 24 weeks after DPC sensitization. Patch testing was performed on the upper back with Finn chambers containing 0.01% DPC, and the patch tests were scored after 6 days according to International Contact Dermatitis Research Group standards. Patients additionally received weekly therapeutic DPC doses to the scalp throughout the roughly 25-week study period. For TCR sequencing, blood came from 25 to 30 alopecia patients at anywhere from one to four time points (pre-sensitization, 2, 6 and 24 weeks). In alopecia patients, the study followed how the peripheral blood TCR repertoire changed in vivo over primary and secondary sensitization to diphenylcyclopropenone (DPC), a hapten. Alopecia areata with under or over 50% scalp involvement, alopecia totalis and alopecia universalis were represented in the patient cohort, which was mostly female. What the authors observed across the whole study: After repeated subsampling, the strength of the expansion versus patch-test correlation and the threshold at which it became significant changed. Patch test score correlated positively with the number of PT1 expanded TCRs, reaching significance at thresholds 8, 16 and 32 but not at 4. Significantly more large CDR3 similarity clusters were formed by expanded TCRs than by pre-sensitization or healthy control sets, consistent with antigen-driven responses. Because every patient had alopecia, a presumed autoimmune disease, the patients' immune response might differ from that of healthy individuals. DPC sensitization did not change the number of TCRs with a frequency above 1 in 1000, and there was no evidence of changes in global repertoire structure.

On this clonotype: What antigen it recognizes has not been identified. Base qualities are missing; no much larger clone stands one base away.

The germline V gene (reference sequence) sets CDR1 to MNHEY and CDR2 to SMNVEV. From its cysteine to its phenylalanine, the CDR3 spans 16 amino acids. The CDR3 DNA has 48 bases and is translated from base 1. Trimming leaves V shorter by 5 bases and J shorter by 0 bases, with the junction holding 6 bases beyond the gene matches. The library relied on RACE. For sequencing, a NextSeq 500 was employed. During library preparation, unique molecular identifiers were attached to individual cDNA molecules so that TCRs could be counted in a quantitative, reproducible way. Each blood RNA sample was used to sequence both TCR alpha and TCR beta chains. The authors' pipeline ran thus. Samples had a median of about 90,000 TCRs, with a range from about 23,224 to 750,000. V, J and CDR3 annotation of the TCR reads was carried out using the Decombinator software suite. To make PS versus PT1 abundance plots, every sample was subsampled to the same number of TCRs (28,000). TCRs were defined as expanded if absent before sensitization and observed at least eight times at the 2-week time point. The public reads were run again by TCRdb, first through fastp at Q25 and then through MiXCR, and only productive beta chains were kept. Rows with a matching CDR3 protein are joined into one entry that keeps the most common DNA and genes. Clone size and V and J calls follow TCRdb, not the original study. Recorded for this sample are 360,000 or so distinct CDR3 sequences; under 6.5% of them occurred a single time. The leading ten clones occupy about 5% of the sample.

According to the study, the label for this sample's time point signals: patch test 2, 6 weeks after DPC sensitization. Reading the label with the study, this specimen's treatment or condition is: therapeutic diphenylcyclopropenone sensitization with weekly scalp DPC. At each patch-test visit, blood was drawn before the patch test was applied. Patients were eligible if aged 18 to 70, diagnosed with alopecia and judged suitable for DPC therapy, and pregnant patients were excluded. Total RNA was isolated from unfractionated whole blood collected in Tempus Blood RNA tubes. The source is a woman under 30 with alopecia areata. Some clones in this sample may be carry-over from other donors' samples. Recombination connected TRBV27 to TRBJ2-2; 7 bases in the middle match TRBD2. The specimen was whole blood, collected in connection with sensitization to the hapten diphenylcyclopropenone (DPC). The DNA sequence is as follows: TGTGCCAGCAGTCACTGGGGGGGTCCGAACACCGGGGAGCTGTTTTTT. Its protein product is CASSHWGGPNTGELFF.